This T cell receptor beta chain was captured by sequencing in a study of OX40 agonist ivuxolimab in advanced cancers. Study in general: The diagnoses of dose-escalation patients were hepatocellular carcinoma, melanoma, renal cell or head and neck cancer.

The assay was immunoSEQ multiplex PCR, and TCRdb's table has in-frame clones only and misses some. The sample comprises 70,000 to 95,000 clones, almost 90% of which are singletons, and 2.5% to 3% rests with the top ten. General study points: Expanded clones were, on average, more numerous in CD8+ T cells than in CD4+.

As to this clone: Its matching antigen is unknown.

Trimming took 1 base from V and 2 from J, leaving 11 bases between them. The CDR3 is 14 residues long. Germline lookup yields CDR1 GTSNPN and CDR2 SVGIG (reference sequence). The TCR sequence derives from an adult with an advanced solid tumor such as melanoma, head and neck, liver or kidney cancer. The material was CD4+ or CD8+ T cells sorted from blood, obtained in a trial of the OX40 agonist ivuxolimab. The genes are TRBV30 and TRBJ1-1; tentatively, D is TRBD1 (5 bases). As DNA, the CDR3 is TGTGCCTGGAGTGGGGGCCCTGTCAACACTGAAGCTTTCTTT. Its protein is CAWSGGPVNTEAFF.